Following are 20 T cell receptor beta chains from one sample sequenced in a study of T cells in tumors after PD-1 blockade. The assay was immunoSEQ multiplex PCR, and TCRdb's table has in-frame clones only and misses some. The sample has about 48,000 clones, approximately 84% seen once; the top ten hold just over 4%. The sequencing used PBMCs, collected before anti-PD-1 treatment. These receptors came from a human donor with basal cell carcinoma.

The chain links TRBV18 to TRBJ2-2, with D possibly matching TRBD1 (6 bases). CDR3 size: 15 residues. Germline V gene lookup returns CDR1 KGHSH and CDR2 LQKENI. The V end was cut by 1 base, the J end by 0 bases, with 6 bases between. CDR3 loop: CASSPQGANTGELFF. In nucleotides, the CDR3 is TGTGCCAGCTCACCACAGGGGGCGAACACCGGGGAGCTGTTTTTT.

CDR3 DNA sequence: TGTGCCAGCAGACAGGACAGGAGCTCCTACGAGCAGTACTTC. Encoded protein: CASRQDRSSYEQYF. The chain has TRBV7-2 and TRBJ2-7, with 7 bases lining up with TRBD1. The CDR3 is 14 amino acids. Germline V gene lookup returns CDR1 SGHTA and CDR2 FQGNSA. V gave up 6 bases and J gave up 0 bases; unmatched junction bases: 5.

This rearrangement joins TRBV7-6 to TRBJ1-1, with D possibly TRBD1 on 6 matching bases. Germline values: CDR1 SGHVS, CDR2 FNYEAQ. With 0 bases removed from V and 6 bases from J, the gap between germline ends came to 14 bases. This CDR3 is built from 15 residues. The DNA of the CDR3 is TGTGCCAGCAGCTTAGCGTTGGGGGCGTCCGCTGAAGCTTTCTTT. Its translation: CASSLALGASAEAFF. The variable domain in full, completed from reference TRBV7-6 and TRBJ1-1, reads GAGVSQSPRYKVTKRGQDVALRCDPISGHVSLYWYRQALGQGPEFLTYFNYEAQQDKSGLPNDRFSAERPEGSISTLTIQRTEQRDSAMYRCASSLALGASAEAFFGQGTRLTVV.

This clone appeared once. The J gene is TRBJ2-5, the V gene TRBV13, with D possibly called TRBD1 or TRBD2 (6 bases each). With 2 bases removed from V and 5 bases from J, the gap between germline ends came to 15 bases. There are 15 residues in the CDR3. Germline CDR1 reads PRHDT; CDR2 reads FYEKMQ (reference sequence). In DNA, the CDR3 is TGTGCCAGCAGCTTAAACAGGGTCGGAGGGGAGACCCAGTACTTC. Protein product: CASSLNRVGGETQYF.

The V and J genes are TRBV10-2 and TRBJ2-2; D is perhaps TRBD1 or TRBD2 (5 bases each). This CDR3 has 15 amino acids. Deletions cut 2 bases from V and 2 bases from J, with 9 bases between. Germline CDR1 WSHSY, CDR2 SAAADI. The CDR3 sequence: CASSERDRNTGELFF. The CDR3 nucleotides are TGCGCCAGCAGTGAGAGGGACCGAAACACCGGGGAGCTGTTTTTT.

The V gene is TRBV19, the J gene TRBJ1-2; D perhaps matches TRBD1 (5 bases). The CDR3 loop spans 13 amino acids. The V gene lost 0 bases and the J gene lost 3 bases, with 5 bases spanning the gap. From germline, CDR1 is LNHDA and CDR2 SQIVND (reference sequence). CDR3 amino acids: CASSIDRDYGYTF. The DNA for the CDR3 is TGTGCCAGTAGTATAGACAGGGACTATGGCTACACCTTC.

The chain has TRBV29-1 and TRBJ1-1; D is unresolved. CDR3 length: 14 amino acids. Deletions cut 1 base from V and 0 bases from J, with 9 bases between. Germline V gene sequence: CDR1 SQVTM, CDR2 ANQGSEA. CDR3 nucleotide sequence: TGCAGCGTTGAAGGGGCAGGCGTGAACACTGAAGCTTTCTTT. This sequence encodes CSVEGAGVNTEAFF. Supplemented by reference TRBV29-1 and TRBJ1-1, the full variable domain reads SAVISQKPSRDICQRGTSLTIQCQVDSQVTMMFWYRQQPGQSLTLIATANQGSEATYESGFVIDKFPISRPNLTFSTLTVSNMSPEDSSIYLCSVEGAGVNTEAFFGQGTRLTVV.

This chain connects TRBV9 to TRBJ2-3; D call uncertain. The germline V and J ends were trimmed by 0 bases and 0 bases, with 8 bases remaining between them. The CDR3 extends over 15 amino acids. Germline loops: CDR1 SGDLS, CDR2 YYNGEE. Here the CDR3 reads CASSVAAQSTDTQYF. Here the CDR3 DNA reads TGTGCCAGCAGCGTAGCGGCTCAAAGCACAGATACGCAGTATTTT. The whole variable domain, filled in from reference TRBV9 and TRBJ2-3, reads DSGVTQTPKHLITATGQRVTLRCSPRSGDLSVYWYQQSLDQGLQFLIQYYNGEERAKGNILERFSAQQFPDLHSELNLSSLELGDSALYFCASSVAAQSTDTQYFGPGTRLTVL.

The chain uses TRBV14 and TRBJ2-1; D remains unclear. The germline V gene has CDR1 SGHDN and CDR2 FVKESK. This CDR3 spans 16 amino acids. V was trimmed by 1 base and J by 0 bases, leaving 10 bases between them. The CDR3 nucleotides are TGTGCCAGCAGCCAAGTCCGCTGGTCCTCCTACAATGAGCAGTTCTTC. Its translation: CASSQVRWSSYNEQFF.

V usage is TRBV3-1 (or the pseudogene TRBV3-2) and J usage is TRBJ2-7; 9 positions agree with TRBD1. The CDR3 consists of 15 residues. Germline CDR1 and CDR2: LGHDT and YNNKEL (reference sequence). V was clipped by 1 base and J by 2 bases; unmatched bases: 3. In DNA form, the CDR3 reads TGTGCCAGCAGCCAAGGGGGGACAGGGACCTACGAGCAGTACTTC. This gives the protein CASSQGGTGTYEQYF.

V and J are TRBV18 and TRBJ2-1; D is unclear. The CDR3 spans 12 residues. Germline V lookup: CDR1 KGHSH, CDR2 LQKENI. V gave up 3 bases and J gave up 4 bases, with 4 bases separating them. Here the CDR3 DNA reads TGTGCCAGCTCACCGACGTACAATGAGCAGTTCTTC. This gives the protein CASSPTYNEQFF.

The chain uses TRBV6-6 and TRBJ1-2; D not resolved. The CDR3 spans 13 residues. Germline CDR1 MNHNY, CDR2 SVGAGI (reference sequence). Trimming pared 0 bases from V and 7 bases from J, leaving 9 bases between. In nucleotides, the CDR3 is TGTGCCAGCAGTTACTCCCCAGGAGGTGGCTACACCTTC. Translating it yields CASSYSPGGGYTF.

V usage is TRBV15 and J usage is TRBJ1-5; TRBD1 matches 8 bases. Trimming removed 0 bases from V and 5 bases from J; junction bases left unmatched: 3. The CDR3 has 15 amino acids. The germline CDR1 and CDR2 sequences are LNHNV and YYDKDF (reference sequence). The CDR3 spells CATSRDRGLDQPQHF. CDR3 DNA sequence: TGTGCCACCAGCAGAGACAGGGGGCTGGATCAGCCCCAGCATTTT. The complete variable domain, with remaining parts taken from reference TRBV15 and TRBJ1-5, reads DAMVIQNPRYQVTQFGKPVTLSCSQTLNHNVMYWYQQKSSQAPKLLFHYYDKDFNNEADTPDNFQSRRPNTSFCFLDIRSPGLGDTAMYLCATSRDRGLDQPQHFGDGTRLSIL.

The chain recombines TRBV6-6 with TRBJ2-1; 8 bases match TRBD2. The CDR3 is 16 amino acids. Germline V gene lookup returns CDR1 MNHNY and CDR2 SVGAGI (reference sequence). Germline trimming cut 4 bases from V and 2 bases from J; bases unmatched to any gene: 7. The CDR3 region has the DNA TGTGCCAGCAGTTCCTCCGGGGGGGGGCCCTACAATGAGCAGTTCTTC. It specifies CASSSSGGGPYNEQFF.

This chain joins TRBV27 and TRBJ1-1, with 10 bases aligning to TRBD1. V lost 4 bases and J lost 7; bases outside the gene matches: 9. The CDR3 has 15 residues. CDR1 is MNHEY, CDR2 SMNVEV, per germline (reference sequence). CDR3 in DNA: TGTGCCAGCAGTTCCCGGGTAGGGACAGGGGATGAAGCTTTCTTT. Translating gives CASSSRVGTGDEAFF.

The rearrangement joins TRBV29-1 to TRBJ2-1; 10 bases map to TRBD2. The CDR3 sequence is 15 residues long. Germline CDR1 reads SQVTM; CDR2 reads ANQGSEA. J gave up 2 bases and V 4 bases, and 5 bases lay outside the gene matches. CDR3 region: CSVGSGGAAYNEQFF. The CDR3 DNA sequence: TGCAGCGTTGGCAGCGGGGGGGCCGCCTACAATGAGCAGTTCTTC.

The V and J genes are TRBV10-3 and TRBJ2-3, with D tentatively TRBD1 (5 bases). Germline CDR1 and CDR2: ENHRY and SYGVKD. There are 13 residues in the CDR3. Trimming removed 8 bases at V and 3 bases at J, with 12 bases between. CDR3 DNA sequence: TGTGCCATCCTCGGCAGGGTGACAGATACGCAGTATTTT. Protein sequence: CAILGRVTDTQYF.

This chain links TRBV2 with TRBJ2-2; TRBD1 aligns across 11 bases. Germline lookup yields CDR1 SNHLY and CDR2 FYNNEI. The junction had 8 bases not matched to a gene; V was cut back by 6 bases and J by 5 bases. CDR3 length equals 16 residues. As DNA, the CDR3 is TGTGCCAGCAGCAAAGCGGGACAGGGGGGGACCGGGGAGCTGTTTTTT. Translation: CASSKAGQGGTGELFF.

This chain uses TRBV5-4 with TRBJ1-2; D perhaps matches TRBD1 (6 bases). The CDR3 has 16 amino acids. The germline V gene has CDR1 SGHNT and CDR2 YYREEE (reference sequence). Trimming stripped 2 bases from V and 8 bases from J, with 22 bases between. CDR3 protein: CASSFPLQGNREGYTF. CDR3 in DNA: TGTGCCAGCAGCTTCCCCCTCCAGGGGAACCGCGAAGGCTACACCTTC.

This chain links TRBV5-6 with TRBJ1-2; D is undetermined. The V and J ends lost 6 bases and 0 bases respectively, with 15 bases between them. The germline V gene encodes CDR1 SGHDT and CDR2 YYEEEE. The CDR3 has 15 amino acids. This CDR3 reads CASTPWGISNYGYTF. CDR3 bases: TGTGCCAGCACCCCCTGGGGAATTTCTAACTATGGCTACACCTTC.